The 25 T cell receptor beta chains listed next were all sequenced from one sample in a study of PD-1 blockade in classical Hodgkin lymphoma. After autologous stem cell transplantation all patients relapsed, and prior brentuximab vedotin exposure differed between cohorts. The repertoire was sequenced with immunoSEQ multiplex PCR; TCRdb's copy has only in-frame clones and lacks some. The sample shows around 21,000 clones, roughly 70% of them seen only once. Material: peripheral blood mononuclear cells (PBMCs), obtained at baseline. These receptor sequences come from a human donor with classical Hodgkin lymphoma.

This chain links TRBV2 with TRBJ2-2; weak D call: TRBD1 (6 bases). Trimming cost V 7 bases and J 2 bases, with 8 bases left between them. The CDR3 spans 13 residues. Germline V gene data show CDR1 as SNHLY and CDR2 as FYNNEI. CDR3 protein: CASTTGNTGELFF. The CDR3 DNA is TGTGCCAGCACGACAGGAAACACCGGGGAGCTGTTTTTT.

The gene calls are TRBV10-3 and TRBJ1-2; 9 positions agree with TRBD1. From germline, CDR1 is ENHRY and CDR2 SYGVKD. J gave up 7 bases and V 7 bases, and 10 bases lay outside the gene matches. This CDR3 has 14 amino acids. This CDR3 reads CAITHPGQGGGYTF. In DNA form, the CDR3 reads TGTGCCATCACCCATCCGGGACAGGGAGGTGGCTACACCTTC.

This chain links TRBV10-3 with TRBJ2-2; 8 nucleotides align to TRBD1. Trimming at V came to 6 bases and at J to 3 bases, leaving 12 bases not matched to a gene. Per germline, CDR1 ENHRY and CDR2 SYGVKD. The CDR3 length is 17 residues. This CDR3 is CAISPDRGKGHTGELFF. Here the CDR3 DNA reads TGTGCCATCAGCCCTGACAGGGGAAAAGGACACACCGGGGAGCTGTTTTTT.

This clone occurred once. The J gene is TRBJ2-2, the V gene TRBV7-2; D could derive from TRBD1 or TRBD2 (6 bases each). The CDR3 covers 16 residues. The V end was cut by 1 base, the J end by 7 bases, with 16 bases between. CDR1 is SGHTA and CDR2 is FQGNSA in the germline V gene. CDR3 coding DNA: TGTGCCAGCAGCTTAGTAGGGGGAGGCCTTGTCGGGGAGCTGTTTTTT. This sequence encodes CASSLVGGGLVGELFF. Using reference TRBV7-2 and TRBJ2-2 for the parts outside the CDR3, the full variable domain is GAGVSQSPSNKVTEKGKDVELRCDPISGHTALYWYRQSLGQGLEFLIYFQGNSAPDKSGLPSDRFSAERTGGSVSTLTIQRTQQEDSAVYLCASSLVGGGLVGELFFGEGSRLTVL.

The chain has TRBV6-5 and TRBJ2-3; D call uncertain. Trimming removed 7 bases from V and 6 bases from J, with 14 bases in between. The CDR3 contains 13 residues. CDR1 and CDR2 (germline): MNHEY, SVGAGI. CDR3 loop: CASTVQGLDTQYF. The CDR3 DNA reads TGTGCCAGCACCGTACAAGGGTTGGATACGCAGTATTTT.

The rearrangement joins TRBV21-1 to TRBJ2-3; TRBD1 was called by the table and not checked on the DNA. TRBV21-1 is a documented pseudogene. This CDR3 comprises 16 residues. CDR3 amino acids: CASSKPQGQGYYTQYF. CDR3 coding DNA: TGTGCCAGCAGCAAACCGCAGGGACAGGGGTATTATACGCAGTATTTT.

The gene calls are TRBV7-2 and TRBJ2-3, with a possible D match to TRBD1 (7 bases). Germline CDR1 is SGHTA and CDR2 is FQGNSA. Trimming removed 5 bases from V and 1 base from J, with 10 bases in between. There are 14 residues in the CDR3. The CDR3 nucleotides read TGTGCCAGCAGCCCCAGGGGGGGCACAGATACGCAGTATTTT. This sequence encodes CASSPRGGTDTQYF.

The chain's CDR3 is CSVDHMTSGEQFF. Written as DNA, the CDR3 is TGCAGCGTTGACCACATGACTAGCGGGGAGCAGTTCTTC. This chain connects TRBV29-1 to TRBJ2-1; 10 nucleotides align to TRBD2. Trimming cost V 3 bases and J 10 bases; bases outside gene matches: 6. Germline V gene lookup returns CDR1 SQVTM and CDR2 ANQGSEA. This CDR3 contains 13 residues.

The chain has TRBV28 and TRBJ2-7; tentative D call: TRBD1 (6 bases). Trimming left V 3 bases short and J 3 bases short, with 15 bases between. The CDR3 loop spans 15 amino acids. Per germline, CDR1 MDHEN and CDR2 SYDVKM. The CDR3 reads CASSLAAGVIYEQYF. The CDR3, as DNA: TGTGCCAGCAGTTTGGCGGCAGGGGTAATCTACGAGCAGTACTTC.

The chain joins TRBV5-6 to TRBJ2-7; TRBD2 agrees at 12 bases. CDR3 length: 16 amino acids. The V and J ends lost 1 base and 2 bases, in that order; junction bases with no gene match: 4. Looked up from germline, CDR1 is SGHDT and CDR2 is YYEEEE. The DNA of the CDR3 is TGTGCCAGCAGCTTGAGGACTAGCGGGGTAACCTACGAGCAGTACTTC. Translating gives CASSLRTSGVTYEQYF.

J is TRBJ1-6 and V is TRBV10-3; no reliable D call. The CDR3 is 15 amino acids. From germline, CDR1 is ENHRY and CDR2 SYGVKD. V was clipped by 9 bases and J by 5 bases, with 17 bases between them. CDR3 sequence reads: CAIRTNGGNNSPLHF. CDR3 sequence (DNA): TGTGCCATTCGGACGAACGGAGGAAATAATTCACCCCTCCACTTT.

Notes on this clone: Mismatch with germline at one junction end may stem from a read error. This rearrangement joins TRBV7-9 to TRBJ2-1; D is unresolved. The CDR3 is 8 residues long. CDR1 is SEHNR and CDR2 is FQNEAQ in the germline V gene (reference sequence). The CDR3 region has the DNA TGTGCCAGCAGCTTAAAGGTCTTC. Translation gives CASSLKVF.

The rearrangement uses TRBV6-4 and TRBJ2-2, with D tentatively TRBD2 (6 bases). Trimming took 5 bases from V and 4 from J, leaving 8 bases between them. The germline V gene has CDR1 MRHNA and CDR2 SNTAGT. This CDR3 has 13 amino acids. Here the CDR3 reads CASSRESTGELFF. For the CDR3, the DNA is TGTGCCAGCAGTCGGGAGAGCACCGGGGAGCTGTTTTTT.

This clone was observed a single time. The CDR3 region has the DNA TGTGCCAGCAGTACCCGGGGGAGGGGAGACAATGAGCAGTTCTTC. This translates into CASSTRGRGDNEQFF. The chain joins TRBV6-1 to TRBJ2-1; 7 positions match TRBD2. V shed 5 bases and J 5 bases; nucleotides not matched to a gene: 9. From germline, CDR1 is MNHNS and CDR2 SASEGT. The CDR3 has 15 residues.

The rearrangement joins TRBV10-1 to TRBJ1-1; unclear D gene. V shed 0 bases and J shed 5 bases, with 4 bases lying between them. The CDR3 extends over 12 amino acids. Germline V gives CDR1 WNHNN, CDR2 SYGVQD (reference sequence). Here the CDR3 DNA reads TGCGCCAGCAGTGAGTCTGAGACTGAAGCTTTCTTT. Protein: CASSESETEAFF.

This clone occurred a few times. The rearrangement links TRBV30 to TRBJ2-7; 9 positions agree with TRBD1. J lost 2 bases, V lost 2 bases, and 1 base had no gene match. CDR3 length equals 13 residues. Germline V gene sequence: CDR1 GTSNPN, CDR2 SVGIG (reference sequence). The CDR3 protein is CAWSRDRAYEQYF. As DNA, the CDR3 is TGTGCCTGGAGTAGGGACAGGGCCTACGAGCAGTACTTC.

This clone counts as medium-sized. The chain joins TRBV7-8 to TRBJ2-7, with 8 bases aligning to TRBD1. This CDR3 is built from 15 residues. Trimming at V came to 2 bases and at J to 2 bases, leaving 5 bases not matched to a gene. CDR1 and CDR2 from the germline V gene are SGHVS and FQNEAQ. The CDR3, as DNA: TGTGCCAGCAGCTTATTGGCAGGGGGCACCTACGAGCAGTACTTC. It is translated as CASSLLAGGTYEQYF.

This clone showed up just once. The rearrangement links TRBV19 to TRBJ2-3; the match to TRBD1 covers 10 bases. J gave up 3 bases and V 5 bases, and 17 bases lay outside the gene matches. CDR1 LNHDA and CDR2 SQIVND come from the germline V gene (reference sequence). The CDR3 covers 19 residues. The CDR3, as DNA: TGTGCCAGTAGTGTCAGACAGGGGGCAAAGAGTAGGGGAACAGATACGCAGTATTTT. It yields the protein CASSVRQGAKSRGTDTQYF.

This clone occurred a few times. The CDR3 nucleotides read TGTGCCAGCAGCCTCGGGCCCCTCTCTGGGGCCAACGTCCTGACTTTC. This encodes CASSLGPLSGANVLTF. This chain connects TRBV5-4 to TRBJ2-6; D remains ambiguous. Germline V lookup: CDR1 SGHNT, CDR2 YYREEE (reference sequence). Trimming shortened V by 4 bases and J by 0 bases, and 11 bases separated the two germline ends. The CDR3 is made up of 16 amino acids.

The V and J genes are TRBV6-1 and TRBJ2-5; D is perhaps TRBD1 or TRBD2 (5 bases each). The CDR3 contains 15 residues. Looked up from germline, CDR1 is MNHNS and CDR2 is SASEGT. V dropped 8 bases and J dropped 5 bases, with 21 bases sitting between them. CDR3 amino acids: CASRTGVGTYETQYF. CDR3 bases: TGTGCCAGCCGCACTGGGGTAGGGACGTACGAGACCCAGTACTTC.

The chain is built from TRBV4-2 and TRBJ1-2; no reliable D call. V dropped 4 bases and J dropped 4 bases, with 13 bases sitting between them. Germline values: CDR1 LGHNA, CDR2 YNFKEQ. This CDR3 comprises 14 residues. The CDR3: CASSPWGATYGYTF. CDR3 nucleotides: TGTGCCAGCAGCCCCTGGGGAGCCACCTATGGCTACACCTTC.

This clone turned up a few times. V usage is TRBV2 and J usage is TRBJ1-2; a weak D match, TRBD1 (6 bases). Germline V gene sequence: CDR1 SNHLY, CDR2 FYNNEI. The V gene lost 6 bases and the J gene lost 7 bases, with 12 bases spanning the gap. The CDR3 covers 12 residues. CDR3 sequence reads: CASSEGVGGYTF. As DNA, the CDR3 is TGTGCCAGCAGCGAGGGGGTCGGTGGCTACACCTTC.

The chain links TRBV10-3 to TRBJ1-1, with D uncertain. This CDR3 has 13 residues. V was shortened by 6 bases and J by 4 bases, with 12 bases between the two germline ends. CDR1 and CDR2 (germline): ENHRY, SYGVKD. The CDR3 region has the DNA TGTGCCATCAGGACCACATTGGGCACTGAAGCTTTCTTT. It yields the protein CAIRTTLGTEAFF.

The gene calls are TRBV19 and TRBJ2-1; a possible D gene is TRBD2 (6 bases). Trimming pared 1 base from V and 3 bases from J, leaving 16 bases between. Germline V gives CDR1 LNHDA, CDR2 SQIVND (reference sequence). The CDR3 is 17 residues long. The CDR3 nucleotides read TGTGCCAGTAGTATAGGGGGACTCCTGTTAGGCTACAATGAGCAGTTCTTC. This gives the protein CASSIGGLLLGYNEQFF.

This chain uses TRBV18 with TRBJ2-1; 11 nucleotides match TRBD1. Germline CDR1 KGHSH, CDR2 LQKENI. Trimming removed 4 bases from V and 9 bases from J; junction bases left unmatched: 11. The length of the CDR3 is 16 residues. This CDR3 reads CASSLERTGGSGEQFF. The CDR3 DNA reads TGTGCCAGCTCACTCGAACGGACAGGGGGCTCGGGTGAGCAGTTCTTC. The variable domain in full, with the rest retrieved from reference TRBV18 and TRBJ2-1, is NAGVMQNPRHLVRRRGQEARLRCSPMKGHSHVYWYRQLPEEGLKFMVYLQKENIIDESGMPKERFSAEFPKEGPSILRIQQVVRGDSAAYFCASSLERTGGSGEQFFGPGTRLTVL.